The 32 T cell receptor beta chains in this list originate from one sample, sequenced in a study of response to subunit inactivated influenza vaccine. Each CDR3 protein is one row after TCRdb ran MiXCR on the RT-PCR reads. The sample includes under 800,000 distinct CDR3 sequences, approximately 14% of them seen just once. Sequencing used PBMCs from blood, obtained 14 to 15 days before vaccination. The source of these receptors is a man over 45 who received an inactivated influenza vaccine.

The chain links TRBV5-1 to TRBJ2-3, with TRBD2 matching over 9 bases. CDR3 length: 18 residues. Germline CDR1 reads SGHRS; CDR2 reads YFSETQ. With V trimmed by 0 bases and J by 2 bases, 10 bases remained unmatched. This chain's CDR3 is CASSLVSSGAITTDTQYF. CDR3 in DNA: TGCGCCAGCAGCTTGGTGTCTAGCGGGGCGATCACCACAGATACGCAGTATTTT.

This chain joins TRBV2 and TRBJ1-2; 8 positions match TRBD1. The CDR3 is 14 amino acids. The germline V gene encodes CDR1 SNHLY and CDR2 FYNNEI. J lost 1 base, V lost 6 bases, and 4 bases had no gene match. The CDR3 nucleotides read TGTGCCAGCAGGGGACAGGTGGATAACTATGGCTACACCTTC. Translated, it gives CASRGQVDNYGYTF.

This chain uses TRBV20-1 with TRBJ2-2; TRBD2 matches at 7 bases. V was pared by 0 bases and J by 4 bases, with 8 bases of the junction left unmatched. Germline V gene lookup returns CDR1 DFQATT and CDR2 SNEGSKA (reference sequence). The CDR3 runs 16 residues. In DNA, the CDR3 is TGCAGTGCTAGAGATCGACTTTGGGGGGGCACCGGGGAGCTGTTTTTT. Translating gives CSARDRLWGGTGELFF.

This clonotype was counted only a few times. This chain uses TRBV10-3 with TRBJ2-7; tentative D call: TRBD2 (5 bases). This CDR3 region has 12 residues. Trimming removed 2 bases from V and 6 bases from J, with 8 bases in between. From germline, CDR1 is ENHRY and CDR2 SYGVKD. CDR3 sequence (DNA): TGTGCCATCAGTGAGGAGGGTCCCGAGCAGTACTTC. It yields the protein CAISEEGPEQYF.

The rearrangement joins TRBV20-1 to TRBJ2-5; 8 nucleotides align to TRBD2. This CDR3 is 15 amino acids long. CDR1 and CDR2 from the germline V gene are DFQATT and SNEGSKA (reference sequence). With V trimmed by 3 bases and J by 5 bases, 11 bases remained unmatched. The CDR3 DNA is TGCAGTGCTAGGCCTTTTAGGACTAGCCACGAGACCCAGTACTTC. This encodes CSARPFRTSHETQYF.

This clonotype appeared many times. The chain links TRBV19 to TRBJ1-1, with D uncertain. The CDR3 has 13 amino acids. Germline V CDR1 and CDR2: LNHDA, SQIVND (reference sequence). Trimming cost V 2 bases and J 4 bases, with 8 bases left between them. Written as DNA, the CDR3 is TGTGCCAGTAGTATACGGCTGGGCACTGAAGCTTTCTTT. This sequence encodes CASSIRLGTEAFF.

The gene calls are TRBV20-1 and TRBJ2-7; no clear D. Between the trimmed V and J ends, which lost 8 bases and 1 base, there was a span of 12 bases. Germline assignment: CDR1 DFQATT and CDR2 SNEGSKA (reference sequence). CDR3 length: 12 amino acids. DNA for the CDR3: TGCAGTCTATTGGACCGTTCCTACGAGCAGTACTTC. As protein: CSLLDRSYEQYF.

To note about this clonotype: At one of its ends the junction is not consistent with the germline gene, which may arise from a read error. V gene TRBV20-1 combines with J gene TRBJ2-7; TRBD1 might be the D (6 bases). The CDR3 contains 14 residues. Looked up from germline, CDR1 is DFQATT and CDR2 is SNEGSKA (reference sequence). This chain's CDR3 is CCARMDRGSYEQYF. For the CDR3, the DNA is TGCTGTGCTAGAATGGACAGAGGGAGCTACGAGCAGTACTTC.

Regarding this clonotype: The junction does not match germline at one end; this may be a read error. The V call is TRBV24-1, the J call TRBJ1-5; 9 bases agree with TRBD1. Per the germline V gene, CDR1 is KGHDR and CDR2 is SFDVKD. The CDR3 is 13 residues long. The CDR3 DNA is TGTGCCACCAGTGCGACAGGGGGACAGCCCCATCATTTT. Encoded protein: CATSATGGQPHHF.

In its sample, this clonotype was seen a few times. The chain links TRBV12-3 or TRBV12-4 to TRBJ2-7; the D is unclear. The CDR3 extends over 13 amino acids. Trimming removed 2 bases from V and 3 bases from J, with 8 bases in between. In nucleotides, the CDR3 is TGTGCCAGCAGTTTACAGGTAATCTACGAGCAGTACTTC. Protein: CASSLQVIYEQYF.

This clonotype was recorded a few times. The chain joins TRBV18 to TRBJ2-3, with 11 bases fitting TRBD2. The germline CDR1 and CDR2 sequences are KGHSH and LQKENI. Trimming took 3 bases from V and 5 from J; bases not matched to a gene: 4. This CDR3 spans 15 amino acids. The CDR3 here is CASSPRLAGIDTQYF. As DNA, the CDR3 is TGTGCCAGCTCACCTCGACTAGCGGGAATAGATACGCAGTATTTT. Supplemented by reference TRBV18 and TRBJ2-3, the full variable domain reads NAGVMQNPRHLVRRRGQEARLRCSPMKGHSHVYWYRQLPEEGLKFMVYLQKENIIDESGMPKERFSAEFPKEGPSILRIQQVVRGDSAAYFCASSPRLAGIDTQYFGPGTRLTVL.

This CDR3 is CASSLRTGGVLNEQFF. The CDR3 bases are TGTGCCAGCAGTCTCAGGACAGGGGGGGTTCTCAATGAGCAGTTCTTC. J is TRBJ2-1 and V is TRBV28, with 10 bases that match TRBD1. This CDR3 has 16 residues. V was clipped by 5 bases and J by 6 bases; unmatched bases: 10. Germline CDR1 is MDHEN and CDR2 is SYDVKM. Complete variable domain (other parts from reference TRBV28 and TRBJ2-1): DVKVTQSSRYLVKRTGEKVFLECVQDMDHENMFWYRQDPGLGLRLIYFSYDVKMKEKGDIPEGYSVSREKKERFSLILESASTNQTSMYLCASSLRTGGVLNEQFFGPGTRLTVL.

This rearrangement joins TRBV6-1 to TRBJ2-7, with D perhaps matching TRBD1 (6 bases). The CDR3 totals 13 residues. Germline CDR1 is MNHNS and CDR2 is SASEGT. The V end lost 6 bases, the J end lost 2 bases, and 11 bases lay between the germline ends. As DNA, the CDR3 is TGTGCCAGCAGGGCAGGGGCTGCCTACGAGCAGTACTTC. This gives the protein CASRAGAAYEQYF.

This clonotype came up many times. The CDR3: CSAAGRFSYEQYF. The CDR3 DNA sequence: TGCAGTGCCGCGGGACGGTTCTCCTACGAGCAGTACTTC. This sequence joins TRBV20-1 and TRBJ2-7; D is possibly TRBD2 (6 bases). Per germline, CDR1 DFQATT and CDR2 SNEGSKA (reference sequence). Trimming left V 6 bases short and J 0 bases short, with 12 bases between. This CDR3 is 13 amino acids long.

This clonotype was recorded a few times. This chain joins TRBV20-1 and TRBJ2-3; the D is unclear. V was clipped by 3 bases and J by 3 bases, with 13 bases between them. CDR3 length equals 14 residues. The V gene's germline CDR1 is DFQATT and CDR2 SNEGSKA (reference sequence). The CDR3 is CSASPPAGTDTQYF. As DNA, the CDR3 is TGCAGTGCTAGTCCCCCCGCTGGAACAGATACGCAGTATTTT.

This clonotype was seen more than once but under ten times. V gene TRBV3-1 combines with J gene TRBJ1-6; D is ambiguous. Germline assignment: CDR1 LGHDT and CDR2 YNNKEL (reference sequence). V lost 7 bases and J lost 7, with 17 bases in between. This CDR3 comprises 15 residues. The CDR3 region is CASNMDGVKNSPLHF. CDR3 bases: TGTGCCAGCAATATGGACGGGGTCAAGAATTCACCCCTCCACTTT.

The sample holds a few counts of this clonotype. The rearrangement uses TRBV5-1 and TRBJ2-7; 9 nucleotides agree with TRBD1. Unmatched junction bases numbered 11, after V lost 5 bases and J lost 2 bases. Germline V gene lookup returns CDR1 SGHRS and CDR2 YFSETQ. CDR3 length: 16 amino acids. The chain's CDR3 is CASSRGTGGLTYEQYF. Written as DNA, the CDR3 is TGCGCCAGCAGTAGGGGAACAGGGGGCCTCACCTACGAGCAGTACTTC. The variable domain in full, with the rest retrieved from reference TRBV5-1 and TRBJ2-7, is KAGVTQTPRYLIKTRGQQVTLSCSPISGHRSVSWYQQTPGQGLQFLFEYFSETQRNKGNFPGRFSGRQFSNSRSEMNVSTLELGDSALYLCASSRGTGGLTYEQYFGPGTRLTVT.

This clonotype was recorded at least ten times. The rearrangement uses TRBV7-2 and TRBJ1-5; 10 bases map to TRBD1. With V trimmed by 5 bases and J by 5 bases, 3 bases remained unmatched. Germline CDR1 and CDR2: SGHTA and FQGNSA. The CDR3 consists of 14 residues. The CDR3 loop reads CASSLTGGHQPQHF. DNA for the CDR3: TGTGCCAGCAGCCTGACAGGGGGCCATCAGCCCCAGCATTTT.

The J gene is TRBJ1-2, the V gene TRBV7-9, with D unclear. Trimming took off 3 bases at V and 8 bases at J, with 16 bases between the two ends. Germline values: CDR1 SEHNR, CDR2 FQNEAQ (reference sequence). The CDR3 is 14 amino acids. The CDR3 here is CASSFPYQTLGYTF. The CDR3 bases are TGTGCCAGCAGCTTTCCTTACCAAACCTTAGGCTACACCTTC.

This clonotype was seen a few times. This CDR3 is CANRIKGNTEAFF. CDR3 nucleotide sequence: TGTGCCAACCGTATAAAGGGGAACACTGAAGCTTTCTTT. This chain uses TRBV2 with TRBJ1-1, with D unclear. The ends were cut back, 10 bases at V and 1 base at J, with 13 bases in the middle. The germline V gene has CDR1 SNHLY and CDR2 FYNNEI. CDR3 length: 13 residues. Based on the CDR3 plus reference TRBV2 and TRBJ1-1, the full variable domain is EPEVTQTPSHQVTQMGQEVILRCVPISNHLYFYWYRQILGQKVEFLVSFYNNEISEKSEIFDDQFSVERPDGSNFTLKIRSTKLEDSAMYFCANRIKGNTEAFFGQGTRLTVV.

This clonotype was seen many times. The chain has TRBV5-1 and TRBJ2-7; D may be TRBD2 (5 bases). From germline, CDR1 is SGHRS and CDR2 YFSETQ. The CDR3 has 15 residues. V shed 0 bases and J shed 2 bases, with 12 bases lying between them. The CDR3 is CASSLADSEAYEQYF. As DNA, the CDR3 is TGCGCCAGCAGCTTGGCTGATAGCGAGGCCTACGAGCAGTACTTC. Full variable domain (outside the CDR3, taken from reference TRBV5-1 and TRBJ2-7): KAGVTQTPRYLIKTRGQQVTLSCSPISGHRSVSWYQQTPGQGLQFLFEYFSETQRNKGNFPGRFSGRQFSNSRSEMNVSTLELGDSALYLCASSLADSEAYEQYFGPGTRLTVT.

Many counts were recorded for this clonotype. The J gene is TRBJ2-5, the V gene TRBV7-2; the match to TRBD2 covers 7 bases. J lost 7 bases, V lost 1 base, and 6 bases had no gene match. Germline assignment: CDR1 SGHTA and CDR2 FQGNSA. The CDR3 is 14 residues long. CDR3 loop: CASSLEGGRGTQYF. CDR3 sequence (DNA): TGTGCCAGCAGCTTAGAGGGAGGGCGGGGGACCCAGTACTTC.

In this sample, this clonotype turned up a few times. The chain employs TRBV24-1 and TRBJ1-2; perhaps TRBD1 as D (5 bases). Germline CDR1 is KGHDR and CDR2 is SFDVKD. Trimming took 6 bases from V and 5 from J, leaving 9 bases between them. The CDR3 contains 12 residues. CDR3 residues: CATSLRGYGYTF. The CDR3 coding sequence is TGTGCCACCAGTCTAAGGGGTTATGGCTACACCTTC.

Relative to its sample, this clonotype is medium-sized. The chain is built from TRBV29-1 and TRBJ2-1, with no clear D. With 4 bases removed from V and 8 bases from J, the gap between germline ends came to 9 bases. Per germline, CDR1 SQVTM and CDR2 ANQGSEA. The CDR3 totals 11 residues. CDR3 DNA: TGCAGCGTTGGTTTCCTGGATGAGCAGTTCTTC. Its translation: CSVGFLDEQFF.

This clonotype was counted only a few times. The chain has TRBV11-1 and TRBJ2-3, with TRBD1 identical over 7 bases. Germline CDR1 SGHAT, CDR2 FQDESV (reference sequence). Trimming cost V 5 bases and J 1 base; bases outside gene matches: 18. CDR3 length: 19 amino acids. The CDR3 sequence is CASSPYMRARGIRTDTQYF. In DNA, the CDR3 is TGTGCCAGCAGCCCTTATATGCGGGCCAGGGGGATCCGCACAGATACGCAGTATTTT. The full variable domain, rest sourced from reference TRBV11-1 and TRBJ2-3, is EAEVAQSPRYKITEKSQAVAFWCDPISGHATLYWYRQILGQGPELLVQFQDESVVDDSQLPKDRFSAERLKGVDSTLKIQPAELGDSAMYLCASSPYMRARGIRTDTQYFGPGTRLTVL.

This clonotype has just a few counts. The chain is built from TRBV27 and TRBJ2-1, with 13 positions matching TRBD2. This CDR3 has 16 residues. Germline lookup yields CDR1 MNHEY and CDR2 SMNVEV (reference sequence). V was clipped by 4 bases and J by 7 bases; unmatched bases: 7. The CDR3 region is CASSYLLAGGGNEQFF. In DNA form, the CDR3 reads TGTGCCAGCAGTTACCTACTAGCGGGAGGGGGGAATGAGCAGTTCTTC.

The gene calls are TRBV9 and TRBJ2-2; D is undetermined. Between the trimmed V and J ends, which lost 6 bases and 4 bases, there was a span of 10 bases. CDR1 and CDR2 from the germline V gene are SGDLS and YYNGEE. This CDR3 region has 13 residues. The CDR3 here is CASNPGGTGELFF. In nucleotides, the CDR3 is TGTGCCAGCAATCCCGGTGGCACCGGGGAGCTGTTTTTT.

To note about this clonotype: At one of its ends the junction is not consistent with the germline gene, which may arise from a read error. This chain joins TRBV7-2 and TRBJ2-7, with unresolved D. The CDR3 covers 15 residues. The germline V gene has CDR1 SGHTA and CDR2 FQGNSA. CDR3 nucleotides: TGTGCCAGCAGCTTAGTTGGCGGTCAATCCTACGAGCTGTACTTC. This sequence encodes CASSLVGGQSYELYF.

There are many counts of this clonotype. The J gene is TRBJ2-3, the V gene TRBV4-2; D gene unclear. The CDR3 contains 16 residues. Trimming removed 4 bases at V and 1 base at J, with 15 bases between. CDR1 LGHNA and CDR2 YNFKEQ come from the germline V gene. In DNA, the CDR3 is TGTGCCAGCAGCCCATCCCTCTTGGAAGGCACAGATACGCAGTATTTT. As protein: CASSPSLLEGTDTQYF.

V usage is TRBV11-1 and J usage is TRBJ2-5; the D gene is possibly TRBD2 (5 bases). From germline, CDR1 is SGHAT and CDR2 FQDESV (reference sequence). V was cut by 1 base and J by 5 bases, with 23 bases left in between. The CDR3 totals 18 residues. CDR3 amino acids: CASSLVGRFRTRSETQYF. For the CDR3, the DNA is TGTGCCAGCAGCTTAGTGGGGAGATTTCGGACCCGGTCGGAGACCCAGTACTTC.

The V gene is TRBV11-2, the J gene TRBJ2-1; the match to TRBD2 covers 14 bases. Trimming took 5 bases from V and 1 from J; bases not matched to a gene: 7. CDR1 is SGHAT and CDR2 is FQNNGV in the germline V gene. The CDR3 sequence is 18 residues long. As DNA, the CDR3 is TGTGCCAGCAGCGTCAGGGGACTAGCGGGGGCATCCTACAATGAGCAGTTCTTC. Translation gives CASSVRGLAGASYNEQFF.

This clonotype was seen a handful of times. This chain connects TRBV11-2 to TRBJ2-3, with a possible D match to TRBD1 (6 bases). The V gene lost 4 bases and the J gene lost 2 bases, with 13 bases spanning the gap. CDR1 is SGHAT, CDR2 FQNNGV, per germline. There are 15 residues in the CDR3. In nucleotides, the CDR3 is TGTGCCAGCAGCTCCGTGGACAGTTTCACAGATACGCAGTATTTT. Amino acids: CASSSVDSFTDTQYF.